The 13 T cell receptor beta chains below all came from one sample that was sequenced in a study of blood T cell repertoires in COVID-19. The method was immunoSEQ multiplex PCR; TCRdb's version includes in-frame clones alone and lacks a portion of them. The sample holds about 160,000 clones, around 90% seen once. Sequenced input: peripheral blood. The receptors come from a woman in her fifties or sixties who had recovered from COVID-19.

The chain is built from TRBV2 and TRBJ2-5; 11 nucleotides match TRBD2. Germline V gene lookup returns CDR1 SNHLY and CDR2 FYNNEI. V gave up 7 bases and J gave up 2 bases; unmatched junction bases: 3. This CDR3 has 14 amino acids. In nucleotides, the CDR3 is TGTGCCAGCAACCGACTAGCGGGGCAAGAGACCCAGTACTTC. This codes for CASNRLAGQETQYF. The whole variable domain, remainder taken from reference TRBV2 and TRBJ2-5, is EPEVTQTPSHQVTQMGQEVILRCVPISNHLYFYWYRQILGQKVEFLVSFYNNEISEKSEIFDDQFSVERPDGSNFTLKIRSTKLEDSAMYFCASNRLAGQETQYFGPGTRLLVL.

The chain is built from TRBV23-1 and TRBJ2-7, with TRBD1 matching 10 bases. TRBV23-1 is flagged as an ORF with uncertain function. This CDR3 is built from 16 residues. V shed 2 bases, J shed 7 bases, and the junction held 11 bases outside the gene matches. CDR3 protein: CASSQIPRQGAREQYF. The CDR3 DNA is TGCGCCAGCAGTCAAATACCCCGACAGGGGGCTCGGGAGCAGTACTTC.

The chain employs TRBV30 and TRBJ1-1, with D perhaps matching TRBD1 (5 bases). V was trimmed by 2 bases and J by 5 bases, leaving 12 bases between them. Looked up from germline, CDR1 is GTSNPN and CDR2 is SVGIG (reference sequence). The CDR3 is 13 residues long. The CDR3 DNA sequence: TGTGCCTGGAGTAGGCAGGGAGGTACTGAAGCTTTCTTT. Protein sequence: CAWSRQGGTEAFF.

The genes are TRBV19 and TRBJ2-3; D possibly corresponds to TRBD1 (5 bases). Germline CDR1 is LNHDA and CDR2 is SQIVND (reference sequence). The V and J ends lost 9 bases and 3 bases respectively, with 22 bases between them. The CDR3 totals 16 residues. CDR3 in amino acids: CASLPRGIGDTDTQYF. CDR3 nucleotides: TGTGCCAGCCTTCCTAGGGGAATAGGGGATACAGATACGCAGTATTTT. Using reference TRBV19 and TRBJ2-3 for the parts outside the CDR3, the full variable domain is DGGITQSPKYLFRKEGQNVTLSCEQNLNHDAMYWYRQDPGQGLRLIYYSQIVNDFQKGDIAEGYSVSREKKESFPLTVTSAQKNPTAFYLCASLPRGIGDTDTQYFGPGTRLTVL.

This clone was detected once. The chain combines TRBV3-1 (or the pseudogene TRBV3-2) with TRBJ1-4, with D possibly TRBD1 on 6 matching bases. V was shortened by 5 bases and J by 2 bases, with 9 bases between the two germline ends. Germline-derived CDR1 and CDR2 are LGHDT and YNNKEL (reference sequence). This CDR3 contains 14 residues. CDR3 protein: CASSFRGTNEKLFF. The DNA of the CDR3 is TGTGCCAGCAGCTTCAGGGGCACTAATGAAAAACTGTTTTTT.

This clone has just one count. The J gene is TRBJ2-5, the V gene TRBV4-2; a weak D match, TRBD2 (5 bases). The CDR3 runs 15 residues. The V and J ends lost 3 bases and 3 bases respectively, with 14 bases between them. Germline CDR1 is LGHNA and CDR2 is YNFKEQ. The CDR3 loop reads CASSQSDFGEETQYF. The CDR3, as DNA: TGTGCCAGCAGCCAGTCGGACTTCGGGGAAGAGACCCAGTACTTC.

CDR3 loop: CASAPAGGYGYTF. The CDR3 DNA sequence: TGTGCCAGTGCCCCTGCAGGGGGGTATGGCTACACCTTC. This chain links TRBV6-5 with TRBJ1-2, with TRBD1 matching 7 bases. The CDR3 runs 13 residues. CDR1 and CDR2 (germline): MNHEY, SVGAGI. Losses at the gene ends were 9 bases for V and 5 bases for J; bases not matched to a gene: 9.

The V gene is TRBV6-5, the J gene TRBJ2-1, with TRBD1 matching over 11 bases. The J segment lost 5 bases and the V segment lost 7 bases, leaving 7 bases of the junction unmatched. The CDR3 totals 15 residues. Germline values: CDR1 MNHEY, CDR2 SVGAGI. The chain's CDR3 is CASIFGQGADNEQFF. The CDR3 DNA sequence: TGTGCCAGCATTTTCGGACAGGGGGCAGACAATGAGCAGTTCTTC.

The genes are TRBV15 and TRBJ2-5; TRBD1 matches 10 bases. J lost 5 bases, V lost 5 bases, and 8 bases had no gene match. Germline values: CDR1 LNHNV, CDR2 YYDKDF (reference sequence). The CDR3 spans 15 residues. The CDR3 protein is CATSPQTGGAETQYF. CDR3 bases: TGTGCCACCAGCCCTCAGACAGGGGGCGCGGAGACCCAGTACTTC.

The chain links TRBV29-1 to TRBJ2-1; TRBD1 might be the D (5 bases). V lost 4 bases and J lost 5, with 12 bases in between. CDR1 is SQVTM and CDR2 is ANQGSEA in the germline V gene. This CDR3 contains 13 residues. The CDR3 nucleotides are TGCAGCGTTGGACAGCGTCGGAACAATGAGCAGTTCTTC. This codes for CSVGQRRNNEQFF.

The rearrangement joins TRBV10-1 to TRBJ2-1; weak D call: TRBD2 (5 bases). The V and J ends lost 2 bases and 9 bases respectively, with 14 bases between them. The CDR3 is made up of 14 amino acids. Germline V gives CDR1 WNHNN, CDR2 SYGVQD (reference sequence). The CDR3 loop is CASSEIRGLGEQFF. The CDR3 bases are TGCGCCAGCAGTGAGATACGGGGTCTAGGTGAGCAGTTCTTC.

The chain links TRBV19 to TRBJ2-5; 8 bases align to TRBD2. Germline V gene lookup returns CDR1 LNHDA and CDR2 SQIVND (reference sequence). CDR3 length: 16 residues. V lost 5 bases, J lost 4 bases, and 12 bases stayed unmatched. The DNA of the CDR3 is TGTGCCAGTAGTCCCTACGGGGGGGGCACAAGAGAGACCCAGTACTTC. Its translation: CASSPYGGGTRETQYF.

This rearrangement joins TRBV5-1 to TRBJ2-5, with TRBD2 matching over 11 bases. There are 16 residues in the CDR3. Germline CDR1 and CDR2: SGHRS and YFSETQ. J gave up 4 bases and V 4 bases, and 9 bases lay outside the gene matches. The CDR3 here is CASSQTTSGGGETQYF. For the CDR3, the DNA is TGCGCCAGCAGCCAGACTACTAGCGGGGGAGGAGAGACCCAGTACTTC.